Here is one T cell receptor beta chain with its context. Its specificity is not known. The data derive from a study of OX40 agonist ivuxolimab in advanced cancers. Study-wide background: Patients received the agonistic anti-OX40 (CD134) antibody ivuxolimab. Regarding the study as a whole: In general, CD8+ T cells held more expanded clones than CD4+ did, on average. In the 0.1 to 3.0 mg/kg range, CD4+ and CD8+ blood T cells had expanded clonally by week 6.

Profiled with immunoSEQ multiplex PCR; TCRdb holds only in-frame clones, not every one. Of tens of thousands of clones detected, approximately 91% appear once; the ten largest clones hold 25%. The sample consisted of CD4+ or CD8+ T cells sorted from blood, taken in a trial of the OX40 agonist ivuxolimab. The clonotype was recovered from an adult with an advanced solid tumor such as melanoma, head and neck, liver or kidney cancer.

CDR3 DNA: TGTGCCTGGAGGACAAGATACGAGCAGTACTTC. Amino acids: CAWRTRYEQYF. The V gene is TRBV30, the J gene TRBJ2-7; D call uncertain. The V and J ends lost 3 bases and 4 bases respectively, with 7 bases between them. Germline V gene sequence: CDR1 GTSNPN, CDR2 SVGIG (reference sequence). The CDR3 runs to 11 residues.